The 30 T cell receptor beta chains below were found in one sample sequenced in a study of blood T cell repertoires in COVID-19. Assay used: immunoSEQ multiplex PCR; TCRdb lists only in-frame clones, some missing. The repertoire includes 60,000 to 80,000 clones, roughly 84% of them detected once, and 7.5% to 10% sits in the top ten. Sequenced material: peripheral blood. Receptors originate from a man between 50 and 59 years old with active COVID-19.

This clone was seen only once. This chain connects TRBV18 to TRBJ1-2; a possible D gene is TRBD1 (6 bases). The CDR3 has 15 amino acids. In germline, CDR1 is KGHSH, CDR2 LQKENI. V shed 2 bases and J shed 5 bases, with 15 bases lying between them. The CDR3 DNA reads as TGTGCCAGCTCACCAAAGCCCGATCAGGGGTATGGCTACACCTTC. The encoded protein is CASSPKPDQGYGYTF. Using reference TRBV18 and TRBJ1-2 for the parts outside the CDR3, the full variable domain is NAGVMQNPRHLVRRRGQEARLRCSPMKGHSHVYWYRQLPEEGLKFMVYLQKENIIDESGMPKERFSAEFPKEGPSILRIQQVVRGDSAAYFCASSPKPDQGYGYTFGSGTRLTVV.

V usage is TRBV15 and J usage is TRBJ2-5; 8 bases line up with TRBD2. CDR1 is LNHNV and CDR2 is YYDKDF in the germline V gene (reference sequence). J was trimmed by 6 bases and V by 0 bases; bases with no gene match: 6. The CDR3 spans 15 residues. The CDR3 nucleotides are TGTGCCACCAGCAGAGAGAAGAGCGGGAGAAAGACCCAGTACTTC. It specifies CATSREKSGRKTQYF. The whole variable domain, remainder taken from reference TRBV15 and TRBJ2-5, is DAMVIQNPRYQVTQFGKPVTLSCSQTLNHNVMYWYQQKSSQAPKLLFHYYDKDFNNEADTPDNFQSRRPNTSFCFLDIRSPGLGDTAMYLCATSREKSGRKTQYFGPGTRLLVL.

This chain uses TRBV7-9 with TRBJ2-1; maybe TRBD2 (6 bases). Trimming cost V 1 base and J 7 bases, with 8 bases left between them. CDR3 length: 13 residues. Looked up from germline, CDR1 is SEHNR and CDR2 is FQNEAQ (reference sequence). CDR3: CASSLGEVNEQFF. DNA of the CDR3: TGTGCCAGCAGCTTAGGGGAGGTAAATGAGCAGTTCTTC.

The chain links TRBV4-1 to TRBJ2-1; 11 positions match TRBD2. Germline assignment: CDR1 MGHRA and CDR2 YSYEKL. This CDR3 has 15 amino acids. After removal of 5 bases from V and 6 bases from J, the junction contained 6 bases not matched to a gene. CDR3 in DNA: TGCGCCAGCAGCGAACTAGCGGGAGACTTCAATGAGCAGTTCTTC. Its protein is CASSELAGDFNEQFF.

The chain is built from TRBV6-5 and TRBJ1-6; no firm D call. CDR3 length: 13 amino acids. V lost 5 bases, J lost 7 bases, and 9 bases lay in between. Germline V gene lookup returns CDR1 MNHEY and CDR2 SVGAGI. The CDR3 nucleotides read TGTGCCAGCAGTCGGGTCAGAAATTCACCCCTCCACTTT. It specifies CASSRVRNSPLHF.

The chain employs TRBV30 and TRBJ1-4; no firm D call. In germline, CDR1 is GTSNPN, CDR2 SVGIG (reference sequence). V gave up 0 bases and J gave up 7 bases, with 12 bases separating them. This CDR3 region has 14 residues. CDR3 sequence: CAWSVPGRVEKLFF. As DNA, the CDR3 is TGTGCCTGGAGTGTACCCGGGAGGGTTGAAAAACTGTTTTTT.

V is TRBV6-6 and J is TRBJ1-2; 7 positions match TRBD1. The germline CDR1 and CDR2 sequences are MNHNY and SVGAGI (reference sequence). This CDR3 comprises 16 residues. V trimming: 4 bases; J trimming: 7 bases; junction bases outside the gene matches: 15. CDR3 region: CASSSQIIDRDAGYTF. CDR3 bases: TGTGCCAGCAGTTCACAGATAATTGACAGGGATGCTGGCTACACCTTC.

J is TRBJ1-5 and V is TRBV11-2; 8 nucleotides agree with TRBD1. From germline, CDR1 is SGHAT and CDR2 FQNNGV. V lost 0 bases and J lost 4; bases outside the gene matches: 5. This CDR3 is built from 16 residues. The DNA for the CDR3 is TGTGCCAGCAGCTTAGATAACAGGGGGGGTAATCAGCCCCAGCATTTT. This codes for CASSLDNRGGNQPQHF. Using reference TRBV11-2 and TRBJ1-5 for the parts outside the CDR3, the full variable domain is EAGVAQSPRYKIIEKRQSVAFWCNPISGHATLYWYQQILGQGPKLLIQFQNNGVVDDSQLPKDRFSAERLKGVDSTLKIQPAKLEDSAVYLCASSLDNRGGNQPQHFGDGTRLSIL.

The chain recombines TRBV18 with TRBJ1-2; 8 bases are a match to TRBD1. CDR1 and CDR2 from the germline V gene are KGHSH and LQKENI. The J segment lost 5 bases and the V segment lost 2 bases, leaving 1 base of the junction unmatched. The CDR3 totals 13 residues. The CDR3 sequence is CASSPGQGYGYTF. The CDR3 DNA follows: TGTGCCAGCTCACCAGGACAGGGTTATGGCTACACCTTC.

The chain is built from TRBV5-5 and TRBJ1-1; the D is unclear. CDR3 length equals 14 residues. The V and J ends lost 0 bases and 3 bases respectively, with 9 bases between them. From germline, CDR1 is SGHKS and CDR2 YYEKEE (reference sequence). The CDR3 region is CASSLAQEYTEAFF. CDR3 in DNA: TGTGCCAGCAGCTTGGCGCAGGAATACACTGAAGCTTTCTTT.

The rearrangement links TRBV24-1 to TRBJ2-2; D remains ambiguous. The CDR3 has 14 amino acids. Germline V CDR1 and CDR2: KGHDR, SFDVKD. With 7 bases removed from V and 0 bases from J, the gap between germline ends came to 8 bases. CDR3 in DNA: TGTGCCACCAGCCCATCAACGAACACCGGGGAGCTGTTTTTT. It yields the protein CATSPSTNTGELFF.

The gene calls are TRBV12-3 or TRBV12-4 and TRBJ2-3, with 8 bases fitting TRBD2. The junction had 2 bases not matched to a gene; V was cut back by 8 bases and J by 1 base. CDR3 length: 13 amino acids. CDR3 residues: CASRRGGTDTQYF. The CDR3 DNA reads as TGTGCCAGCCGGCGGGGGGGCACAGATACGCAGTATTTT.

The gene calls are TRBV6-5 and TRBJ2-7, with 7 bases identical to TRBD1. The germline CDR1 and CDR2 sequences are MNHEY and SVGAGI. Trimming at V came to 6 bases and at J to 5 bases, leaving 7 bases not matched to a gene. The CDR3 consists of 13 residues. DNA for the CDR3: TGTGCCAGCAGACTACAGGGGCTGGACGAGCAGTACTTC. This gives the protein CASRLQGLDEQYF.

This clone showed up just once. This sequence joins TRBV10-3 and TRBJ2-1; D is possibly TRBD2 (6 bases). This CDR3 comprises 15 residues. Germline CDR1 reads ENHRY; CDR2 reads SYGVKD. Trimming took off 6 bases at V and 6 bases at J, with 18 bases between the two ends. CDR3 region: CAISSPGLPTNEQFF. CDR3 in DNA: TGTGCCATCAGCTCACCGGGACTCCCGACCAATGAGCAGTTCTTC.

V usage is TRBV4-1 and J usage is TRBJ2-2; D uncertain. The CDR3 consists of 13 residues. Germline V CDR1 and CDR2: MGHRA, YSYEKL. The V gene lost 1 base and the J gene lost 7 bases, with 7 bases spanning the gap. The CDR3 protein is CASSQVASGELFF. The CDR3 DNA is TGCGCCAGCAGCCAAGTGGCCAGCGGGGAGCTGTTTTTT.

The rearrangement uses TRBV18 and TRBJ1-1, with 11 bases matching TRBD1. V dropped 3 bases and J dropped 5; count of bases not matched to a gene: 11. The CDR3 spans 17 residues. Germline lookup yields CDR1 KGHSH and CDR2 LQKENI. CDR3 sequence: CASSPLLPGQGETEAFF. DNA for the CDR3: TGTGCCAGCTCACCGCTTCTCCCGGGACAGGGGGAGACTGAAGCTTTCTTT.

V usage is TRBV13 and J usage is TRBJ2-1; 8 nucleotides line up with TRBD2. Losses at the gene ends were 4 bases for V and 5 bases for J; bases not matched to a gene: 10. The CDR3 is 16 residues long. Looked up from germline, CDR1 is PRHDT and CDR2 is FYEKMQ (reference sequence). In DNA, the CDR3 is TGTGCCAGCAGCTCCCTCGGGCTAGCGGGCAACAATGAGCAGTTCTTC. Its protein is CASSSLGLAGNNEQFF.

The CDR3 protein is CASSREETQYF. CDR3 bases: TGTGCCAGCAGCCGAGAAGAGACCCAGTACTTC. V gene TRBV7-2 combines with J gene TRBJ2-5; D not certain. CDR3 size: 11 residues. Germline CDR1 SGHTA, CDR2 FQGNSA. V gave up 5 bases and J gave up 3 bases, with 4 bases separating them.

CDR3 nucleotide sequence: TGTGCCAGCAGCCTCCTAATACAGGGGGACGACGAGGGCTACACCTTC. Protein sequence: CASSLLIQGDDEGYTF. The chain couples TRBV7-9 to TRBJ1-2, with 8 positions matching TRBD1. The CDR3 spans 16 residues. The V gene's germline CDR1 is SEHNR and CDR2 FQNEAQ (reference sequence). J lost 8 bases, V lost 5 bases, and 16 bases had no gene match.

The chain couples TRBV12-3 or TRBV12-4 to TRBJ2-3; the D is unclear. V lost 6 bases to trimming and J lost 4 bases, with 11 bases between them. The CDR3 is 13 residues long. CDR3 sequence (DNA): TGTGCCAGCAGGTTCGGAGAGTCAGATACGCAGTATTTT. This encodes CASRFGESDTQYF.

The V call is TRBV18, the J call TRBJ1-2; TRBD1 agrees at 10 bases. The CDR3 length is 16 residues. In germline, CDR1 is KGHSH, CDR2 LQKENI. V shed 2 bases, J shed 0 bases, and the junction held 3 bases outside the gene matches. The CDR3 DNA follows: TGTGCCAGCTCACCAACCGGGACAGGGGCTAACTATGGCTACACCTTC. It codes for CASSPTGTGANYGYTF.

This clone is a singleton in its sample. The chain is built from TRBV2 and TRBJ2-7; D not certain. Germline V gene sequence: CDR1 SNHLY, CDR2 FYNNEI. This CDR3 is 16 amino acids long. V lost 4 bases and J lost 0, with 16 bases in between. CDR3 in DNA: TGTGCCAGCAGTGTTTTTCAGAGCCGGAGCTCCTACGAGCAGTACTTC. Translation: CASSVFQSRSSYEQYF.

The DNA of the CDR3 is TGTGCCAGCAGCCCGGGACAGGGAAGTCAGCCCCAGCATTTT. Residues: CASSPGQGSQPQHF. V gene TRBV6-2 or TRBV6-3 combines with J gene TRBJ1-5; 9 bases agree with TRBD1. The germline gives CDR1 MNHEY, CDR2 SVGEGT. V trimming: 6 bases; J trimming: 6 bases; junction bases outside the gene matches: 6. The CDR3 runs to 14 residues.

This chain uses TRBV19 with TRBJ1-3; the D is unclear. Germline assignment: CDR1 LNHDA and CDR2 SQIVND (reference sequence). There are 14 residues in the CDR3. Trimming stripped 10 bases from V and 0 bases from J, with 13 bases between. The CDR3 here is CAISSGLSGNTIYF. In nucleotides, the CDR3 is TGTGCCATTTCAAGCGGTCTCTCTGGAAACACCATATATTTT.

The rearrangement links TRBV5-4 to TRBJ2-3; D uncertain. The CDR3 is 15 amino acids. Germline loops: CDR1 SGHNT, CDR2 YYREEE (reference sequence). Trimming pared 0 bases from V and 3 bases from J, leaving 11 bases between. The CDR3 DNA is TGTGCCAGCAGCTTGGGAGGTGGCGTAACAGATACGCAGTATTTT. Its translation: CASSLGGGVTDTQYF.

The chain is built from TRBV4-1 and TRBJ2-4; maybe TRBD2 (6 bases). The CDR3 totals 17 residues. Trimming took 0 bases from V and 8 from J, leaving 20 bases between them. Germline V gene lookup returns CDR1 MGHRA and CDR2 YSYEKL. CDR3 in DNA: TGCGCCAGCAGCCAAGACCGGGGCAGTCCCGGAGGGGACATTCAGTACTTC. Translation gives CASSQDRGSPGGDIQYF.

The chain employs TRBV6-5 and TRBJ1-1, with 7 positions matching TRBD1. The CDR3 length is 14 residues. V dropped 0 bases and J dropped 3; count of bases not matched to a gene: 1. The germline V gene has CDR1 MNHEY and CDR2 SVGAGI. CDR3 sequence: CASSYSGQYTEAFF. Written as DNA, the CDR3 is TGTGCCAGCAGTTACTCGGGACAGTACACTGAAGCTTTCTTT.

About this clone itself: An end of the junction differs from the germline gene, which may be a read error. The V gene is TRBV7-7, the J gene TRBJ2-1; 16 nucleotides line up with TRBD2. Germline V lookup: CDR1 SSHAT, CDR2 FNYEAQ (reference sequence). The CDR3 length is 18 residues. CDR3 bases: TGTGCTAGCAGCCCGGGACTAGCGGGAGGGGGGCCCTACAATGAGCAGTTCTTC. Protein sequence: CASSPGLAGGGPYNEQFF.

The rearrangement links TRBV9 to TRBJ2-3; D gene uncertain. The CDR3 length is 14 residues. The V end was cut by 3 bases, the J end by 2 bases, with 10 bases between. Germline CDR1 is SGDLS and CDR2 is YYNGEE. This chain's CDR3 is CASSALPPTDTQYF. CDR3 sequence (DNA): TGTGCCAGCAGCGCCCTACCGCCCACAGATACGCAGTATTTT. Filled out from reference TRBV9 and TRBJ2-3, the complete variable domain reads DSGVTQTPKHLITATGQRVTLRCSPRSGDLSVYWYQQSLDQGLQFLIQYYNGEERAKGNILERFSAQQFPDLHSELNLSSLELGDSALYFCASSALPPTDTQYFGPGTRLTVL.

The chain carries TRBV6-5 and TRBJ2-7; the match to TRBD1 covers 11 bases. V gave up 5 bases and J gave up 4 bases; unmatched junction bases: 4. Germline assignment: CDR1 MNHEY and CDR2 SVGAGI. The CDR3 runs to 14 residues. CDR3 sequence reads: CASSIRDRGYEQYF. The CDR3, as DNA: TGTGCCAGCAGTATCCGGGACAGGGGGTACGAGCAGTACTTC.